The present entry profiles one TCR beta chain with its context. Its target is not known. This specimen comes from a study of cytomegalovirus exposure and HLA in healthy donors. The CDR3 consists of 14 residues. Trimming stripped 3 bases from V and 2 bases from J, with 5 bases between. Germline V gives CDR1 SEHNR, CDR2 FQNEAQ (reference sequence). Researchers ran the PCR with 60 Vbeta and 13 Jbeta primers. Measured with immunoSEQ multiplex PCR; TCRdb has only the in-frame clones, and not every one. Of 100,000 to 150,000 clones in the sample, less than 80% are singletons; the top ten hold 3.3%. Study findings and constraints: The presence/absence work took it that sequencing depth was about the same across donors. An analysis was carried out at a later point. It showed that HLA-associated TCR beta chains were more clonally expanded than equally common non-associated chains. Some TCR beta chains (around 160 of them) were listed as cytomegalovirus-associated.

This receptor was obtained from a woman in her forties or fifties in good health and CMV-seronegative. The chain combines TRBV7-9 with TRBJ2-6; no clear D. The material sequenced was PBMCs. In DNA, the CDR3 is TGTGCCAGCAGCTTCCAGGCTGGGGCCAACGTCCTGACTTTC. This encodes CASSFQAGANVLTF.